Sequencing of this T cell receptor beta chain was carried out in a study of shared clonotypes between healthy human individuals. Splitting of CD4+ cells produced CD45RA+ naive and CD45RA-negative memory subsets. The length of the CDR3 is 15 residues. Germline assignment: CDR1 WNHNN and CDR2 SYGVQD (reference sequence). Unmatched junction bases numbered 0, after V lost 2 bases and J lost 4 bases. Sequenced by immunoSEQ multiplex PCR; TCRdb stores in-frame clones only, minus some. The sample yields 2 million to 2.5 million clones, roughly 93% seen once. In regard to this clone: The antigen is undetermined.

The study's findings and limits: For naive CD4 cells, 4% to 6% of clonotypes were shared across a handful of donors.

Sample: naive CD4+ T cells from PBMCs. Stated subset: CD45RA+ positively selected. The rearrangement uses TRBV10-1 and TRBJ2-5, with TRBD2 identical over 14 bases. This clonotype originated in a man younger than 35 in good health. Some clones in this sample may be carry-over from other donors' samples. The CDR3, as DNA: TGCGCCAGCAGTGAGGGACTAGCGGGGGGAGAGACCCAGTACTTC. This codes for CASSEGLAGGETQYF.